This TCR beta chain was sequenced in a study of blood T cell repertoires in COVID-19. The method was immunoSEQ multiplex PCR; TCRdb's version includes in-frame clones alone and lacks a portion of them. In the table there are roughly 260,000 clones, approximately 90% of which are singletons. Germline assignment: CDR1 MNHEY and CDR2 SMNVEV (reference sequence). V was shortened by 3 bases and J by 0 bases, with 18 bases between the two germline ends. This CDR3 contains 17 residues. Sequencing input: peripheral blood. This TCR came from a woman aged 40 to 49 who had recovered from COVID-19. The V and J genes are TRBV27 and TRBJ2-7; perhaps TRBD1 as D (6 bases). The CDR3 loop reads CASSFRAPRDNSYEQYF. The CDR3 DNA is TGTGCCAGCAGTTTCCGGGCTCCCCGGGACAACTCCTACGAGCAGTACTTC.